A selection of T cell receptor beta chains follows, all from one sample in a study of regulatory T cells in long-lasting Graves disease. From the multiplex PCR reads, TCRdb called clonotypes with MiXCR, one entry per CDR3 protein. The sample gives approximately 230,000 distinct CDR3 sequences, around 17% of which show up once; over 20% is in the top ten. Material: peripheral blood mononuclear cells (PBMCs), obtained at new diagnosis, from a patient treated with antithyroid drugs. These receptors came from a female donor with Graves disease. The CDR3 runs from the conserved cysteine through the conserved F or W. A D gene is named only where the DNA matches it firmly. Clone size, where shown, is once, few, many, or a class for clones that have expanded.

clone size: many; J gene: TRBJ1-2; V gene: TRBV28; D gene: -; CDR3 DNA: TGTGCCAGCAGTTTATCCGGTGGGGTAAGGGGCTACACCTTC; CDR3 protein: CASSLSGGVRGYTF
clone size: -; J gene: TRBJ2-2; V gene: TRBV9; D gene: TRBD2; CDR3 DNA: TGTGCCAGCAGCGTAGAGGGGACTAGCGGGACCCCCGGGGAGCTGTTTTTT; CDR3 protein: CASSVEGTSGTPGELFF
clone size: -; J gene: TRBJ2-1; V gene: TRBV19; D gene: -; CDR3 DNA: TGTGCCACCCAATCAAACTTTTACAATGAGCAGTTCTTC; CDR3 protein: CATQSNFYNEQFF
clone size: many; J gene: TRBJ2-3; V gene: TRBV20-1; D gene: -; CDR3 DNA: TGCAGTGCTAGGATTAGCGGTAGCACAGATACGCAGTATTTT; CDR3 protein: CSARISGSTDTQYF
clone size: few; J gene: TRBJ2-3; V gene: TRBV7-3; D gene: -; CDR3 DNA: TGTGCCAGCAGCTTTGGGGGACCCCCTAGCACAGATACGCAGTATTTT; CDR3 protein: CASSFGGPPSTDTQYF
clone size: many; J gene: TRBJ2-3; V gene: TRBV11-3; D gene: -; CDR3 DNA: TGTGCCAGCAGCTTTACTAGTGTGGTAGATACGCAGTATTTT; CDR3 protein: CASSFTSVVDTQYF
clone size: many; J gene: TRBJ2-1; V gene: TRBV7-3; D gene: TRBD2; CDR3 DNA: TGTGCCAGCAGCCGGGACTATGGTGAGCAGTTCTTC; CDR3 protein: CASSRDYGEQFF
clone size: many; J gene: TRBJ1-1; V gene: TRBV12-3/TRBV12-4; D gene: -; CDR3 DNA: TGTGCCAGCAGTTTAGGTGTACTCGGAGCTTTCTTT; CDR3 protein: CASSLGVLGAFF
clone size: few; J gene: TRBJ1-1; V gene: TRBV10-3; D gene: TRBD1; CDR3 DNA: TGTGCCATCAGTGAGGGGAGGGCAGGGGGCACTGAAGCTTTCTTT; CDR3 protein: CAISEGRAGGTEAFF
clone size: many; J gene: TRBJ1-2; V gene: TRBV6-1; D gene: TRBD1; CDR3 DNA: TGTGCCAGCAAGAGAGGACAGGGTTACCTTGATGGCTACACCTTC; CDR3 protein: CASKRGQGYLDGYTF